This T cell receptor beta chain was identified during a study of shared clonotypes between healthy human individuals. The study's findings and limits: The authors expected sequencing depth to affect clonotype sharing among donors. Non-shared clonotypes had lower generation probabilities than clonotypes shared by all four sorted-subset donors. Enrolling few donors narrowed the genetic and exposure-history diversity that was represented.

Using immunoSEQ multiplex PCR, the repertoire was profiled, and TCRdb retains in-frame clones only, with some absent. The sample has millions of clones; approximately 95% are singletons. Every one of the donors was a Caucasian adult that lived in Nashville, Tennessee. On this clone: Antigen unknown.

Germline CDR1 reads SNHLY; CDR2 reads FYNNEI. The ends lost 4 bases at V and 0 bases at J; junction bases unmatched: 2. This CDR3 is built from 16 residues. V gene TRBV2 combines with J gene TRBJ2-2; TRBD1 aligns across 10 bases. The TCR originated in a man between 18 and 29 years old in good health. Some clones in this sample may be carry-over from other donors' samples. Sequenced sample: naive CD4+ T cells from PBMCs. Subset indicated: CD45RA+ positively selected. The CDR3 is CASSVGQGANTGELFF. Here the CDR3 DNA reads TGTGCCAGCAGTGTTGGACAGGGGGCGAACACCGGGGAGCTGTTTTTT. Looking up the rest from reference TRBV2 and TRBJ2-2 gives the full variable domain: EPEVTQTPSHQVTQMGQEVILRCVPISNHLYFYWYRQILGQKVEFLVSFYNNEISEKSEIFDDQFSVERPDGSNFTLKIRSTKLEDSAMYFCASSVGQGANTGELFFGEGSRLTVL.